This is a list of T cell receptor beta chains from one sample in a study of shared clonotypes between healthy human individuals. Using immunoSEQ multiplex PCR, the repertoire was profiled, and TCRdb retains in-frame clones only, with some absent. This table holds around 500,000 clones, roughly four fifths found once. Material: PBMCs. The receptors stem from a woman aged 40 to 49 in good health. Some clones in this sample may be carry-over from other donors' samples. The CDR3 runs from the conserved cysteine through the conserved F or W. Each record gives: clone size, V gene, D gene, J gene, CDR3 DNA, CDR3 protein. A D gene is named only where the DNA matches it firmly. A row's size may be missing; if present it is once, few, many or a size class.

.	TRBV6-1	.	TRBJ2-7	TGTGCCAGCAGTGAAAGTCCATTACCCATCTACGAGCAGTACTTC	CASSESPLPIYEQYF
.	TRBV25-1	TRBD1	TRBJ1-1	TGTGCCAGCAGTGATCAGGGGGGTTTCACTGAAGCTTTCTTT	CASSDQGGFTEAFF
.	TRBV29-1	.	TRBJ2-5	TGCAGCGTTGATAGGAGTCAAGAGACCCAGTACTTC	CSVDRSQETQYF
.	TRBV11-2	.	TRBJ1-2	TGTGCCAGCAGCCCGGACACTAACTATGGCTACACCTTC	CASSPDTNYGYTF
few	TRBV5-4	.	TRBJ2-1	TGTGCCAGCAGCAAAAGCGGTCCGAGCTCCTACAATGAGCAGTTCTTC	CASSKSGPSSYNEQFF
.	TRBV5-5	TRBD1	TRBJ1-2	TGTGCCAGCAGCTCCTTTAGGCCGGGGACAGGGGGAGAAGGCTACACCTTC	CASSSFRPGTGGEGYTF
.	TRBV5-1	.	TRBJ1-1	TGCGCCAGCAGCGAGTTGAACACTGAAGCTTTCTTT	CASSELNTEAFF
.	TRBV30	.	TRBJ1-2	TGTGCCTGGAAGGGTCGAGGCTACACCTTC	CAWKGRGYTF
.	TRBV5-1	.	TRBJ2-3	TGCGCCAGCAGACTAGCCTCGGAAAGGGGAGATACGCAGTATTTT	CASRLASERGDTQYF
.	TRBV2	TRBD1	TRBJ2-2	TGTGCCACATCAAGGACAGGGGACCACGGGGAGCTGTTTTTT	CATSRTGDHGELFF